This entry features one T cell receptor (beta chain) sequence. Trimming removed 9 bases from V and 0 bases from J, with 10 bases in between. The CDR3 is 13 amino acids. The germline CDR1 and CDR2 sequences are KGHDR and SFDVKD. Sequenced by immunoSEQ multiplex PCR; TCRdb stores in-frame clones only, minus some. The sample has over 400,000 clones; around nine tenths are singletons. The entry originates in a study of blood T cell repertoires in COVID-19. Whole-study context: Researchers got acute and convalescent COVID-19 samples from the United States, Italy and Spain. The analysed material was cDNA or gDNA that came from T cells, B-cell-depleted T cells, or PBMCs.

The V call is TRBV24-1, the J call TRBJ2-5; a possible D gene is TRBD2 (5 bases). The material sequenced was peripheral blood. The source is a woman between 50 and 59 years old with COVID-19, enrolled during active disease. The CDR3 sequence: CATAAANQETQYF. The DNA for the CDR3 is TGTGCCACCGCAGCGGCAAACCAAGAGACCCAGTACTTC.